These T cell receptor beta chains were read from a single sample in a study of T-cell reconstitution after alpha-beta-depleted transplantation in children. TCRdb reprocessed the PCR reads via MiXCR and lists one record per CDR3 protein. This table has some 490,000 distinct CDR3 sequences, around 13% appearing once. The source material was PBMCs from the stem cell graft donor, sampled from the stem cell graft. These receptors all come from a human donor who donated a stem cell graft to a child with combined immunodeficiency. The CDR3 runs from the conserved cysteine through the conserved F or W. D genes are given only for firm matches. The size entry is marked missing in some rows and otherwise reads once, few, many or a size class.

NA TRBJ1-6 TRBV3-1 NA TGTGCCAGCAGCCAAGACATTTCAAGGGGTTCACCCCTCCACTTT CASSQDISRGSPLHF
NA TRBJ2-2 TRBV27 TRBD1 TGTGCCAGCAGCAGCTTACAGGGGGGAACCGGGGAGCTGTTTTTT CASSSLQGGTGELFF
many TRBJ2-7 TRBV9 NA TGTGCCAGCAGCCCCTCCGGAGAGCCTTACGAGCAGTACTTC CASSPSGEPYEQYF
few TRBJ2-2 TRBV10-3 NA TGTGCCATCAGTGGTGGCACCGGGGAGCTGTTTTTT CAISGGTGELFF
NA TRBJ2-2 TRBV20-1 TRBD1 TGCAGTGCTAGAGATCGCACAGGGGTCGGGGAGCTGTTTTTT CSARDRTGVGELFF
NA TRBJ2-1 TRBV20-1 TRBD2 TGCAGTGCTCGCCGGCTAGCGGGAGAGACTGGTAATGAGCAGTTCTTC CSARRLAGETGNEQFF
NA TRBJ2-1 TRBV5-1 NA TGCGCCAGCAGCTTGGTCAGGAGGGATCACAATGAGCAGTTCTTC CASSLVRRDHNEQFF
NA TRBJ2-7 TRBV7-2 NA TGTGCCAGCAGCTTGCTCTCGGATTACGAGCAGTACTTC CASSLLSDYEQYF
NA TRBJ2-1 TRBV12-3/TRBV12-4 TRBD2 TGTACCAGCAGTTTACTAGCGGGGGGGTTACGGAGCTCCTACAATGAGCAGTTCTTC CTSSLLAGGLRSSYNEQFF
NA TRBJ1-1 TRBV7-2 NA TGTGCCAGCAGCTTAGTGGGGATGAACACTGAAGCTTTCTTT CASSLVGMNTEAFF
NA TRBJ2-2 TRBV7-9 TRBD1 TGTGCCAGCAGCTCCGGGACAGGGGTCGCCGGGGAGCTGTTTTTT CASSSGTGVAGELFF
NA TRBJ2-1 TRBV5-1 TRBD1 TGCGCCAGCAGCTTGGACAGGGGGCAGGTTGAGCAGTTCTTC CASSLDRGQVEQFF
NA TRBJ2-7 TRBV6-2/TRBV6-3 NA TGTGCCAGCAGTTACTGGGGTCCCTCTGTCGAGCAGTACTTC CASSYWGPSVEQYF
many TRBJ2-7 TRBV20-1 NA TGCAGTGTCCGGGGAGGGGGCGGAGTAGGAGAGCAGTACTTC CSVRGGGGVGEQYF
many TRBJ1-6 TRBV6-5 NA TGTGCCAGCAGTTCGTTTGATGGACAGAATTCACCCCTCCACTTT CASSSFDGQNSPLHF
NA TRBJ2-1 TRBV30 NA TGTGCCTGGAGTGGGCCTCCGAACGTCAATGAGCAGTTCTTC CAWSGPPNVNEQFF
many TRBJ2-7 TRBV29-1 TRBD2 TGCAGCGTCCATGGGCGGGGGTTGTACGAGCAGTACTTC CSVHGRGLYEQYF
few TRBJ2-1 TRBV5-1 TRBD1 TGCGCCAGCAGCTCCCGGGACAGGCGGTCCTACAATGAGCAGTTCTTC CASSSRDRRSYNEQFF
few TRBJ2-6 TRBV30 NA TGTGCCTGGAGTGTCCCCCGGGTCTCTGGGGCCAACGTCCTGACTTTC CAWSVPRVSGANVLTF
many TRBJ2-4 TRBV6-5 NA TGTGCCAGCAGTTACGATGCCCATGAGGGAAACATTCAGTACTTC CASSYDAHEGNIQYF
many TRBJ2-7 TRBV24-1 NA TGTGCCACCAGTGCAGGGAACGGCTACGAGCAGTACTTC CATSAGNGYEQYF
few TRBJ1-4 TRBV29-1 NA TGCAGCGTTGGAGGGGGTGAAAAACTGTTTTTT CSVGGGEKLFF
many TRBJ2-7 TRBV5-1 TRBD2 TGCGCCAGCAGTGCCAGGGGACTAGCGAATGAGCAGTACTTC CASSARGLANEQYF
few TRBJ1-5 TRBV6-2/TRBV6-3 NA TGTGCCAGCAGTTACCCGGACAGTTTCGGACCTTATAGCAATCAGCCCCAGCATTTT CASSYPDSFGPYSNQPQHF
NA TRBJ2-3 TRBV5-6 NA TGTGCCAGCAGCTTGGGGTTAGGGTCCACAGATACGCAGTATTTT CASSLGLGSTDTQYF
NA TRBJ2-2 TRBV29-1 NA TGCAGCACCTCGGGATACAACACCGGGGAGCTGTTTTTT CSTSGYNTGELFF
few TRBJ2-7 TRBV28 TRBD1 TGTGCCAGCCTTGGGGGACAGGGGCCGTACGAGCAGTACTTC CASLGGQGPYEQYF
NA TRBJ2-2 TRBV4-2 NA TGTGCCAGCAGCCGGGAAGGCGACACCGGGGAGCTGTTTTTT CASSREGDTGELFF
few TRBJ1-5 TRBV10-3 NA TGTGCCATCAGTGTCGGCGGGTCGGGTCAGCCCCAGCATTTT CAISVGGSGQPQHF
many TRBJ2-2 TRBV5-1 NA TGCGCCAGCAGCATAGGACAGTTCGCGAACACCGGGGAGCTGTTTTTT CASSIGQFANTGELFF
NA TRBJ2-7 TRBV5-6 NA TGTGCCAGCAGCCAAGGGACTTACCGCTCCTACGAGCAGTACTTC CASSQGTYRSYEQYF
NA TRBJ1-4 TRBV12-3/TRBV12-4 NA TGTGCCAGCAGACACAGTAGCCCCTGGGAGCAAAATGAAAAACTGTTTTTT CASRHSSPWEQNEKLFF
NA TRBJ2-1 TRBV7-9 TRBD2 TGTGCCAGCAGTTTCCGGACTAGCGGGAGACATGAGCAGTTCTTC CASSFRTSGRHEQFF
NA TRBJ2-5 TRBV18 NA TGTGCCAGCTCACCACGAGTTGCGGGGGCCCAAGAGACCCAGTACTTC CASSPRVAGAQETQYF
many TRBJ1-1 TRBV12-3/TRBV12-4 NA TGTGCCAGCAGTGACGTTGGGCTGAACACTGAAGCTTTCTTT CASSDVGLNTEAFF
NA TRBJ2-7 TRBV6-1 TRBD1 TGTGCCGAGGGGGGGGACAGGGAATGGTTGCACGAGCAGTACTTC CAEGGDREWLHEQYF
few TRBJ1-1 TRBV7-9 NA TGTGCCAGCAGCTTAGTGGCGTCCACTGAAGCTTTCTTT CASSLVASTEAFF
NA TRBJ2-3 TRBV9 NA TGTGCCAGCAGCCCCTGGGATGCAGATACGCAGTATTTT CASSPWDADTQYF
many TRBJ2-4 TRBV27 NA TGTGCCAGCAGTCCGTCTCCCAAAAACATTCAGTACTTC CASSPSPKNIQYF
NA TRBJ2-7 TRBV9 TRBD2 TGTGCCAGCAGCGTAGGGGCTAGCGGGGGCGACGAGCAGTACTTC CASSVGASGGDEQYF
few TRBJ2-7 TRBV23-1 NA TGCGCCAGCAGTCAACGCCCGCGGTGTAGGTCCTACGAGCAGTACTTC CASSQRPRCRSYEQYF
few TRBJ2-5 TRBV7-9 NA TGTGCCAGCAGCCCTTCGGGGGCCTGGACCCAGTACTTC CASSPSGAWTQYF
NA TRBJ2-2 TRBV30 NA TGTGCCTGGAGAAGCTATTACACCGGGGAGCTGTTTTTT CAWRSYYTGELFF
many TRBJ1-6 TRBV6-5 NA TGTGCCAGCAGAGCTGGGGTGAGGAATTCACCCCTCCACTTT CASRAGVRNSPLHF
many TRBJ2-2 TRBV6-5 NA TGTGCCAGCAGTTACGGTAGCGGGGAGCTGTTTTTT CASSYGSGELFF
many TRBJ2-7 TRBV25-1 TRBD1 TGTGCCACCCTCAGGGGGAATTCCTACGAGCAGTACTTC CATLRGNSYEQYF
many TRBJ2-1 TRBV24-1 TRBD2 TGTGCCACCAGTGATCTAGCGGGAGGGACCTACAATGAGCAGTTCTTC CATSDLAGGTYNEQFF
many TRBJ2-1 TRBV27 NA TGTGCCAGCAGTTTATCGACGGCGTTGGATGAGCAGTTCTTC CASSLSTALDEQFF
NA TRBJ2-7 TRBV7-8 NA TGTGCCAGCAGCCCAAGTACTAGCTCTCCCGAGCAGTACTTC CASSPSTSSPEQYF
many TRBJ2-1 TRBV5-6 NA TGTGCCAGCAGCTTGGGGGACGGACGGCAATCCTACAATGAGCAGTTCTTC CASSLGDGRQSYNEQFF
few TRBJ2-7 TRBV7-9 NA TGTGCCAGCACCCCGGAAACAGGGTTTAACGAGCAGTACTTC CASTPETGFNEQYF
many TRBJ2-1 TRBV20-1 NA TGCAGTGCTGGCCACGCCGTCAACTCCTACAATGAGCAGTTCTTC CSAGHAVNSYNEQFF
few TRBJ2-5 TRBV15 NA TGTGCCACCAGCAGACTGGACCGGGCCCAAGAGACCCAGTACTTC CATSRLDRAQETQYF
few TRBJ2-5 TRBV29-1 NA TGCAGCGTTGAAGAAGGCAGGGGAAAGACCCAGTACTTC CSVEEGRGKTQYF
few TRBJ2-7 TRBV14 TRBD2 TGTGCCAGCAGCCAGCTTCATAGCGGGGGGCGCGAGCAGTACTTC CASSQLHSGGREQYF
many TRBJ2-7 TRBV24-1 NA TGTGCCACCAGTGACCCGACCAGGGGATCCTACGAGCAGTACTTC CATSDPTRGSYEQYF
few TRBJ2-7 TRBV7-8 TRBD2 TGTGCCAGCAGCTCGGGGGGGGGCCTTGAGCAGTACTTC CASSSGGGLEQYF
NA TRBJ1-5 TRBV4-2 NA TGTGCCAGCAGCCAAACCAGGGGTACCTTGTTGCCCCAGCATTTT CASSQTRGTLLPQHF
few TRBJ2-1 TRBV18 TRBD2 TGTGCCAGCCAGTCCGGGGGGGACAATGAGCAGTTCTTC CASQSGGDNEQFF